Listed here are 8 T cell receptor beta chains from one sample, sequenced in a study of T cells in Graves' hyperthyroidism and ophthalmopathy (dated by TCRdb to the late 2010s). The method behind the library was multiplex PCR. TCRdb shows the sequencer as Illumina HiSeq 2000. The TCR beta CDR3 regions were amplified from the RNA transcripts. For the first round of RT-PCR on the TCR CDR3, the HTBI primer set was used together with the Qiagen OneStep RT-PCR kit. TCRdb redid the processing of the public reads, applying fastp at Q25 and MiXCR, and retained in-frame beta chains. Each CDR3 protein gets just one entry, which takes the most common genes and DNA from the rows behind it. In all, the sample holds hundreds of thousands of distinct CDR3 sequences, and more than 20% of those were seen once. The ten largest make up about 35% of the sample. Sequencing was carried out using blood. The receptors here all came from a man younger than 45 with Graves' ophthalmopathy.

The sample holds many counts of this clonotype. The CDR3 DNA follows: TGTGCCAGCAGCTTAGGCACCAGGAGCTCCTACAATGAGCAGTTCTTC. It is translated as CASSLGTRSSYNEQFF. The chain joins TRBV11-2 to TRBJ2-1; no firm D call. Between the trimmed V and J ends, which lost 1 base and 0 bases, there was a span of 10 bases. From germline, CDR1 is SGHAT and CDR2 FQNNGV. The CDR3 loop spans 16 amino acids.

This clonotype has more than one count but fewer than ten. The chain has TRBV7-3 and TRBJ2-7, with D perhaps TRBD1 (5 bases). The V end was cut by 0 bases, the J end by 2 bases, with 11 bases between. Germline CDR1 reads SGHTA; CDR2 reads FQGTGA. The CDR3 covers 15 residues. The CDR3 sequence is CASSLTAGITYEQYF. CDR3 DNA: TGTGCCAGCAGCTTAACGGCAGGGATCACCTACGAGCAGTACTTC.

CDR3 sequence (DNA): TGTGCCTGGAGTGTTTATGGGGGCAATCAGCCCCAGCATTTT. Its protein product is CAWSVYGGNQPQHF. This chain connects TRBV30 to TRBJ1-5; D unclear. Trimming took off 0 bases at V and 2 bases at J, with 8 bases between the two ends. CDR3 length: 14 amino acids. Germline V gives CDR1 GTSNPN, CDR2 SVGIG (reference sequence).

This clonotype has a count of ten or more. In nucleotides, the CDR3 is TGTGCCAGCAGTTTGTGGGCGACAGGGAGGGATACGCAGTATTTT. It codes for CASSLWATGRDTQYF. The rearrangement uses TRBV28 and TRBJ2-3, with a possible D match to TRBD1 (7 bases). Germline CDR1 is MDHEN and CDR2 is SYDVKM. This CDR3 has 15 residues. V shed 3 bases and J shed 6 bases, with 16 bases lying between them.

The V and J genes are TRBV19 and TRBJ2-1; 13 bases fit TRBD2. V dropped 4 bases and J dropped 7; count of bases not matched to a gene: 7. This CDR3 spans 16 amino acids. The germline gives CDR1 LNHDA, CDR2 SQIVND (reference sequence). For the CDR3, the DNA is TGTGCCAGTAGTAAACTAGCGGGAGGGCCTGTAAATGAGCAGTTCTTC. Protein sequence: CASSKLAGGPVNEQFF.

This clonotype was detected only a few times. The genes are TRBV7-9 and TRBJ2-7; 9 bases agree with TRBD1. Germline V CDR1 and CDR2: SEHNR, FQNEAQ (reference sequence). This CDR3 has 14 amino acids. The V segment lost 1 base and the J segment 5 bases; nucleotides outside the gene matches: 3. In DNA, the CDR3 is TGTGCCAGCAGCTTAGGACAGGGGGGTAACGAGCAGTACTTC. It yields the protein CASSLGQGGNEQYF.

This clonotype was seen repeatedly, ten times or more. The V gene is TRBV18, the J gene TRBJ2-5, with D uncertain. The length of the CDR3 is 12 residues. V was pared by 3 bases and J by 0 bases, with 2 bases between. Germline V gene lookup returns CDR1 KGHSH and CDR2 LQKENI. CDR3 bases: TGTGCCAGCTCACCTGACCAAGAGACCCAGTACTTC. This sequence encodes CASSPDQETQYF.

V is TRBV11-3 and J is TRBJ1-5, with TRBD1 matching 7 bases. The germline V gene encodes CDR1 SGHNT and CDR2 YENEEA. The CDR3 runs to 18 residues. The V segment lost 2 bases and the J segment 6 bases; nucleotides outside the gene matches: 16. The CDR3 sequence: CASSLKAACRGRVQPQHF. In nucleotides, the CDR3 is TGTGCCAGCAGCTTAAAGGCCGCCTGTAGGGGGCGCGTTCAGCCCCAGCATTTT.